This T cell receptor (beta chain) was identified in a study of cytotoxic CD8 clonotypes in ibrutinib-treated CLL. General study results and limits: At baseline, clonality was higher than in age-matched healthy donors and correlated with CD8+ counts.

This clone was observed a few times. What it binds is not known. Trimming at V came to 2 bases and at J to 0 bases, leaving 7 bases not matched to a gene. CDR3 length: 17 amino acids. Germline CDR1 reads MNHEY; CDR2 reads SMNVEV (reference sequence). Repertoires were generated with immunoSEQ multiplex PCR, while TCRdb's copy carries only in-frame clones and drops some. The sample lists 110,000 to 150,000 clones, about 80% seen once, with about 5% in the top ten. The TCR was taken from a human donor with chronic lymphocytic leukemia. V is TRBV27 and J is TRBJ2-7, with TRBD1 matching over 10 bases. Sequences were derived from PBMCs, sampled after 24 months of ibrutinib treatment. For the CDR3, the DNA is TGTGCCAGCAGTTTAGTTGGGACAGGGGTCGGCTCCTACGAGCAGTACTTC. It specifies CASSLVGTGVGSYEQYF.